These 5 T cell receptor beta chains came from one sample sequenced in a study of T cell changes during pregnancy in multiple sclerosis. Using immunoSEQ multiplex PCR, the repertoire was profiled, and TCRdb retains in-frame clones only, with some absent. The sample includes about 70,000 clones, about 90% of them seen just once. The specimen was CD4+ T cells from peripheral blood mononuclear cells, collected after pregnancy. These receptors all stem from a female donor with multiple sclerosis, enrolled in a pregnancy study.

The chain recombines TRBV4-2 with TRBJ2-3; 8 nucleotides align to TRBD2. V was pared by 3 bases and J by 4 bases, with 12 bases of the junction left unmatched. There are 17 residues in the CDR3. Germline V lookup: CDR1 LGHNA, CDR2 YNFKEQ. The CDR3 coding sequence is TGTGCCAGCAGCCAGGGGGGCTTGACTAGCGCCGCAGATACGCAGTATTTT. Its protein product is CASSQGGLTSAADTQYF.

The V call is TRBV5-1, the J call TRBJ2-5; D gene unclear. Germline V gene lookup returns CDR1 SGHRS and CDR2 YFSETQ. The CDR3 length is 13 residues. With 1 base removed from V and 1 base from J, the gap between germline ends came to 5 bases. In DNA form, the CDR3 reads TGCGCCAGCAGCTTGTCATTCCAAGAGACCCAGTACTTC. Amino acid sequence: CASSLSFQETQYF.

The rearrangement links TRBV6-6 to TRBJ2-5; D perhaps matches TRBD1 (5 bases). Deletions cut 3 bases from V and 2 bases from J, with 16 bases between. The V gene's germline CDR1 is MNHNY and CDR2 SVGAGI (reference sequence). There are 16 residues in the CDR3. The DNA of the CDR3 is TGTGCCAGCAGTTATGGGGCGGAGAGCCCGCAAGAGACCCAGTACTTC. It codes for CASSYGAESPQETQYF.

The chain uses TRBV2 and TRBJ1-2; D is possibly TRBD1 (5 bases). The CDR3 length is 16 residues. Germline CDR1 and CDR2: SNHLY and FYNNEI. Trimming took 2 bases from V and 4 from J, leaving 17 bases between them. Here the CDR3 DNA reads TGTGCCAGCAGTGAAAAGGGGAGGGGAAGTAGCTATGGCTACACCTTC. Amino acid sequence: CASSEKGRGSSYGYTF.

The chain recombines TRBV2 with TRBJ1-3; the match to TRBD1 covers 10 bases. V gave up 4 bases and J gave up 4 bases; unmatched junction bases: 1. The germline V gene encodes CDR1 SNHLY and CDR2 FYNNEI. The CDR3 extends over 14 amino acids. The chain's CDR3 is CASSVGQGGNTIYF. The CDR3 DNA reads TGTGCCAGCAGTGTGGGACAGGGGGGAAACACCATATATTTT. Full variable domain (outside the CDR3, taken from reference TRBV2 and TRBJ1-3): EPEVTQTPSHQVTQMGQEVILRCVPISNHLYFYWYRQILGQKVEFLVSFYNNEISEKSEIFDDQFSVERPDGSNFTLKIRSTKLEDSAMYFCASSVGQGGNTIYFGEGSWLTVV.